The clone carrying this T cell receptor beta chain was seen at least ten times. The antigen is not known. Libraries were made from TCR beta cDNA, and they carried unique molecular identifiers. Around 500,000 cDNA molecules came from approximately 1 to 10 million T cells. TCRdb ran MiXCR on the PCR reads and lists one entry per CDR3 protein. The sample yields fewer than 850,000 distinct CDR3 sequences, roughly 30% seen once. These data belong to a study of post-analysis software for immune sequencing data. Study details: Several disease courses (relapsing-remitting, secondary progressive and progressive-relapsing) of multiple sclerosis were included. Whole-study findings and limits: The normalized Chao1 diversity of multiple sclerosis patients was significantly lower than that of controls. The five TRBV segments detected at higher frequency in patients than in controls included TRBV5-6, TRBV5-1 and TRBV20-1.

V lost 6 bases, J lost 4 bases, and 12 bases lay in between. The CDR3 totals 13 residues. Germline assignment: CDR1 MNHEY and CDR2 SVGAGI. The sequenced material came from blood. The J gene is TRBJ1-2, the V gene TRBV6-5, with a weak D call TRBD1 (5 bases). This receptor was identified in a girl aged 10 to 17 with multiple sclerosis. The CDR3 bases are TGTGCCAGCAGCTATCAGGGACTCTATGGCTACACCTTC. This codes for CASSYQGLYGYTF.